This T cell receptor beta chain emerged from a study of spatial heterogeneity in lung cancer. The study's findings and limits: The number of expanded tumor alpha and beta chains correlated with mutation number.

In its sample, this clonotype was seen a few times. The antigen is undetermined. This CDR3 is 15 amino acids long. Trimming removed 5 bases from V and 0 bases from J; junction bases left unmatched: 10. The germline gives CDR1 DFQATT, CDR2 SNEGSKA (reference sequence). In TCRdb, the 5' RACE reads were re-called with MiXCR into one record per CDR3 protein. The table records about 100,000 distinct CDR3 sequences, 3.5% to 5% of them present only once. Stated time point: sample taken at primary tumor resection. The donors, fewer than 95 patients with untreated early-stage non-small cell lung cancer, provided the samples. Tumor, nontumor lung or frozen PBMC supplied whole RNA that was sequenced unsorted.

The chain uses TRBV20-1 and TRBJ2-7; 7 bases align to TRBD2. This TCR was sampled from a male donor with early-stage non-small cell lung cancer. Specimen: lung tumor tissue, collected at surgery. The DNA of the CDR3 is TGCAGTGCTCCCCCGGGGGGAAGCAGCTCCTACGAGCAGTACTTC. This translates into CSAPPGGSSSYEQYF.